A single sample is the source of the 32 T cell receptor beta chains below, sequenced in a study of blood T cell repertoires in COVID-19. Only in-frame clones appear in the TCRdb table, and some are missing; sequencing was by immunoSEQ multiplex PCR. Of a few hundred thousand clones listed, approximately 86% are singletons. The material sequenced was peripheral blood. The receptors originated from a man aged 40-50 years who had recovered from COVID-19.

V usage is TRBV4-3 and J usage is TRBJ2-7; TRBD2 matches at 12 bases. The CDR3 loop spans 15 amino acids. Germline V lookup: CDR1 LGHNA, CDR2 YSLEER. The trim removed 4 bases at V and 2 bases at J, leaving 3 bases unmatched. CDR3 bases: TGCGCCAGCAGCCTCGGACTAGCGGGGCCCTACGAGCAGTACTTC. Translation: CASSLGLAGPYEQYF.

The chain joins TRBV10-3 to TRBJ2-3; 8 bases align to TRBD2. Germline trimming cut 4 bases from V and 0 bases from J; bases unmatched to any gene: 6. Germline CDR1 and CDR2: ENHRY and SYGVKD. The CDR3 has 16 amino acids. The CDR3 loop is CAISASGGTSTDTQYF. CDR3 DNA sequence: TGTGCCATCAGTGCCAGCGGGGGCACTAGCACAGATACGCAGTATTTT.

The chain links TRBV7-6 to TRBJ1-1, with D maybe TRBD1 (6 bases). From germline, CDR1 is SGHVS and CDR2 FNYEAQ. V lost 5 bases to trimming and J lost 4 bases, with 14 bases between them. This CDR3 contains 14 residues. In nucleotides, the CDR3 is TGTGCCAGCAGCCCAGGGAGGGGGAGCACTGAAGCTTTCTTT. Its protein product is CASSPGRGSTEAFF.

The gene calls are TRBV7-9 and TRBJ1-6, with D perhaps TRBD1 (5 bases). The CDR3 is made up of 19 amino acids. Germline-derived CDR1 and CDR2 are SEHNR and FQNEAQ (reference sequence). Trimming removed 1 base at V and 4 bases at J, with 20 bases between. CDR3 amino acids: CASSLVGIKGMGYNSPLHF. In DNA, the CDR3 is TGTGCCAGCAGCTTAGTAGGTATAAAGGGGATGGGGTATAATTCACCCCTCCACTTT.

The chain recombines TRBV19 with TRBJ1-6; D is ambiguous. V was cut by 3 bases and J by 5 bases, with 11 bases left in between. Germline assignment: CDR1 LNHDA and CDR2 SQIVND (reference sequence). The CDR3 length is 15 residues. CDR3 sequence reads: CASSIILQNNSPLHF. In nucleotides, the CDR3 is TGTGCCAGTAGTATCATATTACAGAATAATTCACCCCTCCACTTT.

Comment on this clone: The identical CDR3 is also encoded by other nucleotide sequences in the sample. The chain combines TRBV7-9 with TRBJ1-3; 9 bases align to TRBD1. The CDR3 has 16 amino acids. Looked up from germline, CDR1 is SEHNR and CDR2 is FQNEAQ (reference sequence). V shed 3 bases and J 4 bases; nucleotides not matched to a gene: 7. CDR3 sequence: CASSFATGGRGNTIYF. In nucleotides, the CDR3 is TGTGCCAGCAGCTTCGCGACAGGGGGTAGAGGAAACACCATATATTTT.

This rearrangement joins TRBV9 to TRBJ2-7, with D perhaps matching TRBD2 (7 bases). The CDR3 loop spans 16 amino acids. Trimming took off 4 bases at V and 7 bases at J, with 24 bases between the two ends. Germline V CDR1 and CDR2: SGDLS, YYNGEE. CDR3 nucleotide sequence: TGTGCCAGCAGCCCCAGCGGGACATCCCTAGAAGGGGAGCAGTACTTC. Protein product: CASSPSGTSLEGEQYF.

The chain joins TRBV3-1 (or the pseudogene TRBV3-2) to TRBJ2-3; 9 nucleotides align to TRBD1. The V gene end was trimmed by 4 bases and the J gene end by 0 bases; junction bases not matched to a gene: 5. This CDR3 is built from 16 residues. Germline values: CDR1 LGHDT, CDR2 YNNKEL (reference sequence). CDR3 loop: CASSLRDRESTDTQYF. In DNA, the CDR3 is TGTGCCAGCAGCCTTAGGGACAGGGAGAGCACAGATACGCAGTATTTT.

The chain recombines TRBV5-5 with TRBJ1-1; no clear D gene. The CDR3 spans 13 residues. The V gene's germline CDR1 is SGHKS and CDR2 YYEKEE (reference sequence). V was shortened by 0 bases and J by 11 bases, with 14 bases between the two germline ends. CDR3 in amino acids: CASSLEGRPGAFF. CDR3 bases: TGTGCCAGCAGCTTGGAAGGTAGGCCGGGGGCTTTCTTT.

V and J are TRBV20-1 and TRBJ2-1; TRBD1 might be the D (6 bases). CDR1 and CDR2 (germline): DFQATT, SNEGSKA (reference sequence). Deletions cut 6 bases from V and 9 bases from J, with 9 bases between. CDR3 size: 10 residues. Here the CDR3 reads CSAQGGEQFF. The DNA for the CDR3 is TGCAGTGCCCAAGGGGGTGAGCAGTTCTTC.

The chain has TRBV28 and TRBJ2-2, with TRBD2 matching 10 bases. Germline lookup yields CDR1 MDHEN and CDR2 SYDVKM. The CDR3 covers 18 residues. V lost 2 bases and J lost 1; bases outside the gene matches: 7. The CDR3 region has the DNA TGTGCCAGCAGTTTACTAGCGGGAGTCCACAAGAACACCGGGGAGCTGTTTTTT. This translates into CASSLLAGVHKNTGELFF.

The genes are TRBV12-3 or TRBV12-4 and TRBJ2-1, with TRBD2 identical over 11 bases. J gave up 13 bases and V 5 bases, and 7 bases lay outside the gene matches. This CDR3 is 13 amino acids long. The CDR3 protein is CASSLGTSGAQFF. In DNA, the CDR3 is TGTGCCAGCAGTCTGGGGACTAGCGGAGCACAGTTCTTC.

This clone was recorded a few times. The chain links TRBV7-9 to TRBJ1-5; TRBD1 aligns across 9 bases. The CDR3 sequence is 16 residues long. With V trimmed by 1 base and J by 6 bases, 7 bases remained unmatched. Germline CDR1 reads SEHNR; CDR2 reads FQNEAQ (reference sequence). CDR3 amino acids: CASSLVDRGHAQPQHF. The CDR3 DNA sequence: TGTGCCAGCAGCTTAGTGGACAGGGGACACGCTCAGCCCCAGCATTTT. Combining the CDR3 with reference TRBV7-9 and TRBJ1-5 gives the whole variable domain DTGVSQNPRHKITKRGQNVTFRCDPISEHNRLYWYRQTLGQGPEFLTYFQNEAQLEKSRLLSDRFSAERPKGSFSTLEIQRTEQGDSAMYLCASSLVDRGHAQPQHFGDGTRLSIL.

The chain couples TRBV5-4 to TRBJ2-4; D possibly corresponds to TRBD1 (6 bases). Per the germline V gene, CDR1 is SGHNT and CDR2 is YYREEE (reference sequence). V was clipped by 4 bases and J by 7 bases, with 18 bases between them. This CDR3 spans 15 amino acids. The DNA of the CDR3 is TGTGCCAGCAGCCCGACCGGGACACCCGGGAACATTCAGTACTTC. It encodes CASSPTGTPGNIQYF. Variable domain in full (rest from reference TRBV5-4 and TRBJ2-4): ETGVTQSPTHLIKTRGQQVTLRCSSQSGHNTVSWYQQALGQGPQFIFQYYREEENGRGNFPPRFSGLQFPNYSSELNVNALELDDSALYLCASSPTGTPGNIQYFGAGTRLSVL.

The rearrangement uses TRBV3-1 (or the pseudogene TRBV3-2) and TRBJ1-2, with 9 bases identical to TRBD1. Per the germline V gene, CDR1 is LGHDT and CDR2 is YNNKEL (reference sequence). The V gene end was trimmed by 1 base and the J gene end by 2 bases; junction bases not matched to a gene: 11. CDR3 length: 18 residues. The DNA for the CDR3 is TGTGCCAGCAGCCAAGTTGTGTTGGGTGGACAGGGGAACTATGGCTACACCTTC. Translated, it gives CASSQVVLGGQGNYGYTF.

This chain connects TRBV9 to TRBJ2-5; TRBD2 aligns across 10 bases. V lost 1 base, J lost 4 bases, and 4 bases stayed unmatched. The germline V gene encodes CDR1 SGDLS and CDR2 YYNGEE. The CDR3 runs 15 residues. In DNA form, the CDR3 reads TGTGCCAGCAGCGTAAGAGCGGGGGGGCGAGAGACCCAGTACTTC. Translating gives CASSVRAGGRETQYF.

The chain combines TRBV6-5 with TRBJ1-2; tentative D call: TRBD1 (6 bases). CDR3 length: 15 amino acids. V was clipped by 6 bases and J by 4 bases, with 18 bases between them. Germline V gene lookup returns CDR1 MNHEY and CDR2 SVGAGI. The CDR3 region has the DNA TGTGCCAGCAGCTCCGGACAGCCCAAGAGCTATGGCTACACCTTC. Translation: CASSSGQPKSYGYTF.

The chain carries TRBV7-2 and TRBJ2-5; a weak D match, TRBD2 (6 bases). The CDR3 is 15 residues long. Germline V gene data show CDR1 as SGHTA and CDR2 as FQGNSA. Deletions cut 1 base from V and 1 base from J, with 10 bases between. CDR3 in amino acids: CASSLVGGSQETQYF. For the CDR3, the DNA is TGTGCCAGCAGCTTAGTGGGAGGTAGCCAAGAGACCCAGTACTTC.

The chain couples TRBV7-9 to TRBJ2-2, with D unclear. The CDR3 spans 13 residues. Trimming cost V 5 bases and J 4 bases, with 8 bases left between them. Germline V gene data show CDR1 as SEHNR and CDR2 as FQNEAQ (reference sequence). CDR3 bases: TGTGCCAGCAGCCGAAGCACCACCGGGGAGCTGTTTTTT. Translating gives CASSRSTTGELFF.

The chain recombines TRBV21-1 with TRBJ2-5; the D call of TRBD1 is as the table states it, not checked on the DNA. TRBV21-1 is noted as a pseudogene. There are 14 residues in the CDR3. CDR3 protein: CASSPQDRAETQYF. In nucleotides, the CDR3 is TGTGCCAGCAGCCCCCAGGACAGGGCGGAGACCCAGTACTTC.

Here the CDR3 reads CASSLAGQDEKLFF. CDR3 nucleotides: TGTGCCAGCAGCTTAGCCGGACAGGATGAAAAACTGTTTTTT. The rearrangement uses TRBV7-9 and TRBJ1-4; TRBD1 aligns across 7 bases. Germline values: CDR1 SEHNR, CDR2 FQNEAQ (reference sequence). This CDR3 contains 14 residues. V lost 0 bases and J lost 6; bases outside the gene matches: 1.

The chain joins TRBV4-3 to TRBJ2-3, with 14 bases fitting TRBD2. Germline CDR1 LGHNA, CDR2 YSLEER. The CDR3 extends over 18 amino acids. V shed 2 bases and J 6 bases; nucleotides not matched to a gene: 10. The CDR3 region is CASSQHRLAGGEGDTQYF. The CDR3 coding sequence is TGCGCCAGCAGCCAACACCGACTAGCGGGAGGGGAGGGGGATACGCAGTATTTT.

This clone appeared many times. The genes are TRBV30 and TRBJ2-7, with D maybe TRBD2 (6 bases). Looked up from germline, CDR1 is GTSNPN and CDR2 is SVGIG (reference sequence). The CDR3 runs 11 residues. Trimming removed 4 bases at V and 4 bases at J, with 8 bases between. The CDR3 loop reads CAWTGSYEQYF. The CDR3 bases are TGTGCCTGGACCGGGAGTTACGAGCAGTACTTC.

The J gene is TRBJ2-3, the V gene TRBV5-1; TRBD1 might be the D (6 bases). CDR1 and CDR2 from the germline V gene are SGHRS and YFSETQ. Trimming took 7 bases from V and 5 from J, leaving 11 bases between them. The CDR3 consists of 12 residues. The CDR3 nucleotides are TGCGCCAGCGGCAAAGGGGGAGATACGCAGTATTTT. Translated: CASGKGGDTQYF.

The chain is built from TRBV7-6 and TRBJ2-1; no firm D call. This CDR3 region has 14 residues. V was shortened by 1 base and J by 2 bases, with 6 bases between the two germline ends. CDR1 and CDR2 from the germline V gene are SGHVS and FNYEAQ. The CDR3 DNA is TGTGCCAGCAGCTTAGGGCCGACCTACAATGAGCAGTTCTTC. This sequence encodes CASSLGPTYNEQFF. Full variable domain (outside the CDR3, taken from reference TRBV7-6 and TRBJ2-1): GAGVSQSPRYKVTKRGQDVALRCDPISGHVSLYWYRQALGQGPEFLTYFNYEAQQDKSGLPNDRFSAERPEGSISTLTIQRTEQRDSAMYRCASSLGPTYNEQFFGPGTRLTVL.

The gene calls are TRBV11-1 and TRBJ2-1; 7 nucleotides line up with TRBD2. Germline loops: CDR1 SGHAT, CDR2 FQDESV (reference sequence). There are 15 residues in the CDR3. The ends lost 3 bases at V and 4 bases at J; junction bases unmatched: 6. The chain's CDR3 is CASSLLSGPYNEQFF. As DNA, the CDR3 is TGTGCCAGCAGCTTGCTTAGCGGGCCGTACAATGAGCAGTTCTTC.

This clone has only one observation. This chain connects TRBV6-5 to TRBJ2-7; 8 bases align to TRBD1. This CDR3 contains 15 residues. The germline gives CDR1 MNHEY, CDR2 SVGAGI. The ends lost 1 base at V and 4 bases at J; junction bases unmatched: 6. CDR3 bases: TGTGCCAGCAGTTACTACCCAGGGGGCATGTACGAGCAGTACTTC. It specifies CASSYYPGGMYEQYF.

This chain joins TRBV6-5 and TRBJ2-1; 12 positions match TRBD2. Germline CDR1 and CDR2: MNHEY and SVGAGI. V was pared by 4 bases and J by 4 bases, with 5 bases of the junction left unmatched. The CDR3 length is 16 residues. The CDR3 nucleotides are TGTGCCAGCAGTTCTTGGACTAGCGGGAAATACAATGAGCAGTTCTTC. Its protein is CASSSWTSGKYNEQFF.

The chain uses TRBV5-1 and TRBJ2-2; D is ambiguous. The CDR3 is 14 amino acids. The germline CDR1 and CDR2 sequences are SGHRS and YFSETQ. V lost 0 bases, J lost 3 bases, and 6 bases lay in between. The CDR3: CASSLGLHTGELFF. DNA of the CDR3: TGCGCCAGCAGCTTGGGACTCCACACCGGGGAGCTGTTTTTT.

This clone was seen a single time. V is TRBV6-6 and J is TRBJ2-1; 10 bases agree with TRBD2. The V and J ends lost 7 bases and 7 bases, in that order; junction bases with no gene match: 10. In germline, CDR1 is MNHNY, CDR2 SVGAGI (reference sequence). The CDR3 totals 15 residues. The CDR3 loop reads CASTLASGSRNEQFF. Here the CDR3 DNA reads TGTGCCAGCACCCTGGCTAGCGGGAGTAGGAATGAGCAGTTCTTC.

The chain links TRBV3-1 (or the pseudogene TRBV3-2) to TRBJ1-2; 8 nucleotides line up with TRBD1. The junction had 0 bases not matched to a gene; V was cut back by 1 base and J by 5 bases. Germline V gene sequence: CDR1 LGHDT, CDR2 YNNKEL (reference sequence). This CDR3 contains 13 residues. The CDR3 reads CASSQGTGYGYTF. CDR3 DNA sequence: TGTGCCAGCAGCCAAGGGACAGGGTATGGCTACACCTTC.

J is TRBJ2-1 and V is TRBV7-9; the D gene is possibly TRBD1 (6 bases). Germline V gene data show CDR1 as SEHNR and CDR2 as FQNEAQ (reference sequence). Trimming shortened V by 5 bases and J by 9 bases, and 14 bases separated the two germline ends. CDR3 length: 13 amino acids. As DNA, the CDR3 is TGTGCCAGCAGCCAAAAGACAGGAGGTGAGCAGTTCTTC. Its protein is CASSQKTGGEQFF.